This T cell receptor (beta chain) stems from a study of OX40 agonist ivuxolimab in advanced cancers. As for the study more broadly: Ivuxolimab was a fully human IgG2 agonistic monoclonal antibody targeting the costimulatory receptor OX40 (CD134). Intravenous ivuxolimab was administered to patients every 2 weeks at six dose levels: 0.01, 0.1, 0.3, 1.5, 3 and 10 mg/kg. Of the 50 or so patients in dose escalation, about 20 had hepatocellular carcinoma, some 15 had melanoma, 9 had renal cell carcinoma and 9 had head and neck cancer. The dose-escalation cohort was almost 85% male with a mean age of about 65 years, ranging from 23 to 79. Patients were allowed to have had prior anti-PD-1, anti-PD-L1 or anti-CTLA-4 therapy, and 40% to 45% of the dose-escalation patients had previously received checkpoint inhibitors. Partial responses occurred in three dose-escalation patients: two with cutaneous melanoma and one with hepatocellular carcinoma. The point of sequencing TCRbeta in the periphery was to test whether ivuxolimab changed TCR sequence diversity and drove clonal T-cell expansion. The paper reports the monotherapy dose-escalation portion (N of about 56 patients) of the phase I ivuxolimab trial. Summary of the overall study and its limitations: After ivuxolimab, more expanded clones were found on average in CD8+ T cells than in CD4+ T cells. Antigen specificity was not determined for the clonally expanded peripheral T cells. At doses of 0.1 to 3.0 mg/kg, clonal expansion of both CD4+ and CD8+ T cells in blood was seen between baseline and week 6. Low levels of normalized T-cell clonal expansion were also seen in some patients who did not respond. In partial responders in the 0.1-3.0 mg/kg groups, normalized peripheral clonal expansion was found to be among the lowest, especially among CD8+ T cells.

From a lookup of the germline V gene (reference sequence), CDR1 and CDR2 are LNHDA and SQIVND. The CDR3 numbers 14 residues from cysteine through phenylalanine. Of all the DNA, just the CDR3 is kept, 42 bases in frame from base 1. V is clipped by 3 bases and J by 5 bases, and the sequence between their germline boundaries is 13 bases long. In the case of this clone: It lacks a known antigen. No base quality information exists; no much larger clone differs at one position.

The trial excluded patients who had a history of autoimmune disease or who were on systemic immunosuppression. In every dose cohort, peripheral blood was drawn for TCR sequencing at baseline, cycle 4 day 1, and cycle 7 day 1. The samples were drawn from a first-in-human, open-label, multicenter phase I dose-escalation trial of ivuxolimab. Adults with locally advanced or metastatic head and neck squamous cell, hepatocellular, melanoma or renal cell carcinoma were enrolled in the trial. Before TCR sequencing, CD4+ and CD8+ T cells were separately sorted from peripheral blood. Genomic DNA was isolated from the sorted cells so that the TCRbeta CDR3 region could be sequenced. The immunoSEQ Assay was used to sequence the TCRbeta CDR3 regions. TCRdb obtained this table from immuneACCESS and retained in-frame rearrangements with V and J assigned. These tables miss some clones; where compared with another copy, unresolved V genes account for less than half of the shortfall, and the remainder is unexplained. Here the sample has more than 25,000 clones; around four fifths occur a single time. The ten largest clones take up about a quarter of the sample.

The receptor was derived from an adult with an advanced solid tumor such as melanoma, head and neck, liver or kidney cancer. This receptor chain uses TRBV19 and TRBJ1-2; a tentative D match to TRBD1 spans 6 bases. This specimen consisted of CD4+ or CD8+ T cells sorted from blood, obtained in a trial of the OX40 agonist ivuxolimab. The CDR3 sequence is CASSINQGRYGYTF. The nucleotide sequence is TGTGCCAGTAGTATCAACCAGGGGAGGTATGGCTACACCTTC.